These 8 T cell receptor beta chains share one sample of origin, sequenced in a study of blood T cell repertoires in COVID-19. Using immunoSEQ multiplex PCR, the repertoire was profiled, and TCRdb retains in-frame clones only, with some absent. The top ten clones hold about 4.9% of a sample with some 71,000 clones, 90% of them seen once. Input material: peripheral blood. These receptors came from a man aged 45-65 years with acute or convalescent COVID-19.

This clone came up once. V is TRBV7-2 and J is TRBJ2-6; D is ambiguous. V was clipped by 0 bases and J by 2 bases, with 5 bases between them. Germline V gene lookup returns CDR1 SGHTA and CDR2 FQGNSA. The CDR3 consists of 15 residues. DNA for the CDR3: TGTGCCAGCAGCTTAGCGCACACTGGGGCCAACGTCCTGACTTTC. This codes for CASSLAHTGANVLTF.

CDR3: CASSLRQALSRTDTQYF. The CDR3 DNA follows: TGTGCCAGCAGTCTCCGACAGGCCCTCTCCAGGACAGATACGCAGTATTTT. The V and J genes are TRBV27 and TRBJ2-3; D is possibly TRBD1 (6 bases). The CDR3 consists of 17 residues. V lost 5 bases and J 3 bases, leaving 21 bases between the germline ends. The germline V gene has CDR1 MNHEY and CDR2 SMNVEV (reference sequence).

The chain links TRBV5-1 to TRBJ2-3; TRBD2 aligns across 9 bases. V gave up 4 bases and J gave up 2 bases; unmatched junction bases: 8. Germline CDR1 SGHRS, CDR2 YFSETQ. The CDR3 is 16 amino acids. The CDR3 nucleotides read TGCGCCAGCAGCAATGGACTAGCGACATACACAGATACGCAGTATTTT. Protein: CASSNGLATYTDTQYF. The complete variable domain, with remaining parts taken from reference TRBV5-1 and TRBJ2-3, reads KAGVTQTPRYLIKTRGQQVTLSCSPISGHRSVSWYQQTPGQGLQFLFEYFSETQRNKGNFPGRFSGRQFSNSRSEMNVSTLELGDSALYLCASSNGLATYTDTQYFGPGTRLTVL.

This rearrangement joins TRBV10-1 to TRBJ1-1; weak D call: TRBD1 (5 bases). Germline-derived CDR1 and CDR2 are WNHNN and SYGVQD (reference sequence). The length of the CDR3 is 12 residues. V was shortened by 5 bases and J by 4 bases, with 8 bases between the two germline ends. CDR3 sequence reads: CASSRGSTEAFF. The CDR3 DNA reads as TGCGCCAGCAGTCGGGGGAGCACTGAAGCTTTCTTT.

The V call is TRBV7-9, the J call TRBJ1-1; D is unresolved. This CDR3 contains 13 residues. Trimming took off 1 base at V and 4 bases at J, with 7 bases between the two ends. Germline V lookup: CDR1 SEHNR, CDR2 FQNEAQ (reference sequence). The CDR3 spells CASSLETVTEAFF. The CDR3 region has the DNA TGTGCCAGCAGCTTAGAGACTGTCACTGAAGCTTTCTTT.

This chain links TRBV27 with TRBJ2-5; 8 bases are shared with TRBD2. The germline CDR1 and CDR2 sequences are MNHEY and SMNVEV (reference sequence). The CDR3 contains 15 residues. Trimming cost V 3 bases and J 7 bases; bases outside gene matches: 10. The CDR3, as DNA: TGTGCCAGCAGTTTGGGGCGGGGGGCCAGCGGGACCCAGTACTTC. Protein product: CASSLGRGASGTQYF.

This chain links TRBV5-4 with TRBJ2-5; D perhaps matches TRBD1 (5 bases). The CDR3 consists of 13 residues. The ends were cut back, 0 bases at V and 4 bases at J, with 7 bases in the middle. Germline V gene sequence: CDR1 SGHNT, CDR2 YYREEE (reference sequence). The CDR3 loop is CASSLGGAETQYF. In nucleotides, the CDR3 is TGTGCCAGCAGCTTGGGTGGGGCAGAGACCCAGTACTTC.

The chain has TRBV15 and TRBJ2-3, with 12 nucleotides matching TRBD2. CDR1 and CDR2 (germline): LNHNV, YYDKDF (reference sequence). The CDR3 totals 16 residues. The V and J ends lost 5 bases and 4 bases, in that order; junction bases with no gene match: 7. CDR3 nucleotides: TGTGCCACCAGCGCCCGACTAGCGGGAGTCCCAGATACGCAGTATTTT. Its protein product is CATSARLAGVPDTQYF.